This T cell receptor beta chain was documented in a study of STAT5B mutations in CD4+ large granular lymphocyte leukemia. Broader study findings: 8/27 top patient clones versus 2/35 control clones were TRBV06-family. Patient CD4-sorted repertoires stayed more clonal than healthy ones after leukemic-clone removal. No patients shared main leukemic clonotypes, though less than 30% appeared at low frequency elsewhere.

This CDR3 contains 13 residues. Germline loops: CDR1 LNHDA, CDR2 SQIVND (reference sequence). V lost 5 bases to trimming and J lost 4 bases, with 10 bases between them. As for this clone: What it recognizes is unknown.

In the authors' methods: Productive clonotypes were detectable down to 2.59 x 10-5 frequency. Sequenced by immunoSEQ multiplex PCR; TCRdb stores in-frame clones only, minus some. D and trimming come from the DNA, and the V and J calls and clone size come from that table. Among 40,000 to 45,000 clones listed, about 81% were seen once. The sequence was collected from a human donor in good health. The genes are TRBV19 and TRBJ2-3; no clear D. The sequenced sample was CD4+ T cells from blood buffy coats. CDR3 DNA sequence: TGTGCCAGTAGTTGGTCCCTCCCAGATACGCAGTATTTT. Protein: CASSWSLPDTQYF.